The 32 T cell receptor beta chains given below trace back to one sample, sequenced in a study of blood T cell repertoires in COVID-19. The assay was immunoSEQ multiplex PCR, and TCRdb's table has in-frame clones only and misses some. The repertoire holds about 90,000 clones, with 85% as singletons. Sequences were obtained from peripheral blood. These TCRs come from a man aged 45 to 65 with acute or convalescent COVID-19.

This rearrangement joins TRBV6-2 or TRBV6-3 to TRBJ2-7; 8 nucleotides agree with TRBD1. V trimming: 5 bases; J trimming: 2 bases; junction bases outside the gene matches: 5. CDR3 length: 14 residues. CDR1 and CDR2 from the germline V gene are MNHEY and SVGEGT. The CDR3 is CASSLPTGAYEQYF. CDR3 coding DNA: TGTGCCAGCAGTCTCCCGACAGGGGCCTACGAGCAGTACTTC.

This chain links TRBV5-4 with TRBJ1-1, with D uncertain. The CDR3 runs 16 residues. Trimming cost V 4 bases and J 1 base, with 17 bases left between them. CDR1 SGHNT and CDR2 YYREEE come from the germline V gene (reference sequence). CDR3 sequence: CASSPGLDRSNTEAFF. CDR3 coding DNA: TGTGCCAGCAGCCCGGGTTTAGATCGTTCGAACACTGAAGCTTTCTTT.

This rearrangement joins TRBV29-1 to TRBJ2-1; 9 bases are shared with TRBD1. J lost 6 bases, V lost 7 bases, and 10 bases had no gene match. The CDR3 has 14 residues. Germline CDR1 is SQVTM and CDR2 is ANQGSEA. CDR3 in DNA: TGCAGCGCCGAGGGGGGACAGGGTCCCAATGAGCAGTTCTTC. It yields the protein CSAEGGQGPNEQFF.

As DNA, the CDR3 is TGTGCCAGCTCACCACAGGACGGACTGTTGGGGGGCTACACCTTC. It specifies CASSPQDGLLGGYTF. The V call is TRBV18, the J call TRBJ1-2; D unresolved. CDR3 length: 15 amino acids. The V and J ends lost 1 base and 8 bases respectively, with 17 bases between them. The germline CDR1 and CDR2 sequences are KGHSH and LQKENI.

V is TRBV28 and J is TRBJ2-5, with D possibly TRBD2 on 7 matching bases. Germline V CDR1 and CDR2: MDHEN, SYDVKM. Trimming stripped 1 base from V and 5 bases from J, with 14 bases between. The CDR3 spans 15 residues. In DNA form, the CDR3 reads TGTGCCAGCAGTTTATTGGGGGGGCGGTGGGAGACCCAGTACTTC. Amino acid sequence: CASSLLGGRWETQYF.

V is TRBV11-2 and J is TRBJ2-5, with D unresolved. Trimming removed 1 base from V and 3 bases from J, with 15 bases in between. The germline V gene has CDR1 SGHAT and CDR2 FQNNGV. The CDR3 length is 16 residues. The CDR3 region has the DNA TGTGCCAGCAGCTTAGTCGGGTGGTCTAGAAAAGAGACCCAGTACTTC. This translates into CASSLVGWSRKETQYF.

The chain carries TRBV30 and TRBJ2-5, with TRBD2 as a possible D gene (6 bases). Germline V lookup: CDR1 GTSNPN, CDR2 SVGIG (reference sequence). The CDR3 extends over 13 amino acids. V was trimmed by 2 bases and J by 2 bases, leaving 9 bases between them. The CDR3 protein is CAWSRGLQETQYF. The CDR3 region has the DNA TGTGCCTGGAGTCGGGGACTTCAAGAGACCCAGTACTTC.

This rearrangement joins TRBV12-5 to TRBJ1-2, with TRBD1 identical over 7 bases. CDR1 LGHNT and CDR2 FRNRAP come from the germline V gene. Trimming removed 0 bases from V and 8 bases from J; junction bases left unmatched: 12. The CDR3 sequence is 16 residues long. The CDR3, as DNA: TGTGCTAGTGGTTTGGTACCCGTCGGTCAGGGGGACGGCTACACCTTC. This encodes CASGLVPVGQGDGYTF.

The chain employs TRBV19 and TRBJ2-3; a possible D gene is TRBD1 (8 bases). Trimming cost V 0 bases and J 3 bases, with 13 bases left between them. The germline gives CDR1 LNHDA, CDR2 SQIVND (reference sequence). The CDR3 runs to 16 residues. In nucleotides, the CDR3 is TGTGCCAGTAGTATAGACACAGGGGGAGGGACAGATACGCAGTATTTT. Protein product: CASSIDTGGGTDTQYF.

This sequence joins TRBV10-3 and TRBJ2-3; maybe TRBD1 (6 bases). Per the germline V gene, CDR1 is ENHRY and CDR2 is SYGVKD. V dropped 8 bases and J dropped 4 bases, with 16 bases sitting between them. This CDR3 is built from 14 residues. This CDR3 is CAIGRGDTADTQYF. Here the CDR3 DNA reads TGTGCCATCGGACGTGGGGACACAGCAGATACGCAGTATTTT.

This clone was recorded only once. DNA for the CDR3: TGCGCCAGCAGCTTTGATGGGACTAGCGGGACTAGCTCCTACAATGAGCAGTTCTTC. Translating gives CASSFDGTSGTSSYNEQFF. The V call is TRBV5-1, the J call TRBJ2-1; 13 nucleotides align to TRBD2. The V segment lost 2 bases and the J segment 0 bases; nucleotides outside the gene matches: 8. The CDR3 has 19 amino acids. CDR1 and CDR2 from the germline V gene are SGHRS and YFSETQ. The complete variable domain, with remaining parts taken from reference TRBV5-1 and TRBJ2-1, reads KAGVTQTPRYLIKTRGQQVTLSCSPISGHRSVSWYQQTPGQGLQFLFEYFSETQRNKGNFPGRFSGRQFSNSRSEMNVSTLELGDSALYLCASSFDGTSGTSSYNEQFFGPGTRLTVL.

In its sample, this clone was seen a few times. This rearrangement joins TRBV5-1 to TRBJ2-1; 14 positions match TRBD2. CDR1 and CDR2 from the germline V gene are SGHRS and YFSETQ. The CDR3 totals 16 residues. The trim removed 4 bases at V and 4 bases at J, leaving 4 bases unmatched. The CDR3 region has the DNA TGCGCCAGCAGCACCGGACTAGCGGGAGGTTACAATGAGCAGTTCTTC. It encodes CASSTGLAGGYNEQFF.

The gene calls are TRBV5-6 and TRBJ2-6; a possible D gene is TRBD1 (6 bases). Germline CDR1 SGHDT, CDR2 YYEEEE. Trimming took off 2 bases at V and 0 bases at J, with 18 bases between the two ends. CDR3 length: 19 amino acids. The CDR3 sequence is CASSFVIGQSRSGANVLTF. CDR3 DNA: TGTGCCAGCAGCTTTGTCATAGGACAGAGTCGCTCTGGGGCCAACGTCCTGACTTTC.

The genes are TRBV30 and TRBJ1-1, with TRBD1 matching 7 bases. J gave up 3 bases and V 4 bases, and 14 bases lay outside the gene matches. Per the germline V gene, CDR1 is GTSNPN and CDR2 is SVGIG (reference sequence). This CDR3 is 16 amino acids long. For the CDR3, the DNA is TGTGCCTGGAATGCTGGAGGGGGCCTTTGGGACACTGAAGCTTTCTTT. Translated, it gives CAWNAGGGLWDTEAFF. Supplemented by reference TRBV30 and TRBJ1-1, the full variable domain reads SQTIHQWPATLVQPVGSPLSLECTVEGTSNPNLYWYRQAAGRGLQLLFYSVGIGQISSEVPQNLSASRPQDRQFILSSKKLLLSDSGFYLCAWNAGGGLWDTEAFFGQGTRLTVV.

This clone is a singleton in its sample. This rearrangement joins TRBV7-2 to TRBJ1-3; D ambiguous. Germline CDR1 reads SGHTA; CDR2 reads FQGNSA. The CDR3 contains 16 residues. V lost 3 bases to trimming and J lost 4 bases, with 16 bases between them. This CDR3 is CASSFRGGSEGNTIYF. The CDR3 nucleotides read TGTGCCAGCAGCTTCCGAGGCGGGTCTGAAGGAAACACCATATATTTT.

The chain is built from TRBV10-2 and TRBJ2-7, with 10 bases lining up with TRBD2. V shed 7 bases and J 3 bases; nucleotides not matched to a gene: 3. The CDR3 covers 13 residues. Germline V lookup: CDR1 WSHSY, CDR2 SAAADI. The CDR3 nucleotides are TGCGCCAGCAACCTAGCGGGAGACTACGAGCAGTACTTC. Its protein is CASNLAGDYEQYF.

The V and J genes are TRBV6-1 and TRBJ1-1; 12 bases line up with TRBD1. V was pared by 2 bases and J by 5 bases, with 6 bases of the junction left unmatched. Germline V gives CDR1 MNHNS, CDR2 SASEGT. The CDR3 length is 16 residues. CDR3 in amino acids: CASSELGQGAYTEAFF. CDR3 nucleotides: TGTGCCAGCAGTGAATTGGGACAGGGGGCTTATACTGAAGCTTTCTTT.

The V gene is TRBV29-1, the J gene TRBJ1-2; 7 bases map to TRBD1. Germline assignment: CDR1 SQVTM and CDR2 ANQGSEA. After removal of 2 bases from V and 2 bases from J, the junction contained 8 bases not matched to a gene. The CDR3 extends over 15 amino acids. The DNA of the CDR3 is TGCAGCGTTGAATTAAGAACAGGGGTGAACTATGGCTACACCTTC. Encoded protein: CSVELRTGVNYGYTF. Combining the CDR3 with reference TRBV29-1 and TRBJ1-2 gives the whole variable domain SAVISQKPSRDICQRGTSLTIQCQVDSQVTMMFWYRQQPGQSLTLIATANQGSEATYESGFVIDKFPISRPNLTFSTLTVSNMSPEDSSIYLCSVELRTGVNYGYTFGSGTRLTVV.

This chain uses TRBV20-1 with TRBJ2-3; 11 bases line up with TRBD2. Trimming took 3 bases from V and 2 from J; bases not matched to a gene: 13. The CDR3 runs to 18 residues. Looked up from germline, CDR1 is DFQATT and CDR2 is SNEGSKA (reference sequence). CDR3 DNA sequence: TGCAGTGCTAGTGGATCTAGCGGGAGGCCCCCTCCCACAGATACGCAGTATTTT. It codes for CSASGSSGRPPPTDTQYF.

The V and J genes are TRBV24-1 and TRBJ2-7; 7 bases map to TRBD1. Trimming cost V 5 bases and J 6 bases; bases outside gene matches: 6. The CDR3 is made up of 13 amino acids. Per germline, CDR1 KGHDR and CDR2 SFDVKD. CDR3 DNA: TGTGCCACCAGTGCCCTCGACAGGGCCGAGCAGTACTTC. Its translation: CATSALDRAEQYF.

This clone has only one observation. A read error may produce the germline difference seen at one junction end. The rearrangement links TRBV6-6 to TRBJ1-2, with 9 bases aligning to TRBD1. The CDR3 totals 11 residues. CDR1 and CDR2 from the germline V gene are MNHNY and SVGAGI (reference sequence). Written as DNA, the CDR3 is TGTGCCGGGGGACAGGGCTATAGCTACACCTTC. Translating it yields CAGGQGYSYTF.

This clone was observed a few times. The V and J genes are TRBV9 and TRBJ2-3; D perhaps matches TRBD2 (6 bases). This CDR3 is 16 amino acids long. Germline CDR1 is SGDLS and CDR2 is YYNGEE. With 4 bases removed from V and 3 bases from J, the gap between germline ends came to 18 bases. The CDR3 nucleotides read TGTGCCAGCAGCACCGGTGACAGCGCGGGGACAGATACGCAGTATTTT. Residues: CASSTGDSAGTDTQYF.

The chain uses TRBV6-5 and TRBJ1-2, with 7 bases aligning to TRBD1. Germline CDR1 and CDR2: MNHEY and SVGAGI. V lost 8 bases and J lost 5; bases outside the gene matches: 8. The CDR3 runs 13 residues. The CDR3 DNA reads TGTGCCAGCGTCACAGGGGCGGAGTATGGCTACACCTTC. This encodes CASVTGAEYGYTF.

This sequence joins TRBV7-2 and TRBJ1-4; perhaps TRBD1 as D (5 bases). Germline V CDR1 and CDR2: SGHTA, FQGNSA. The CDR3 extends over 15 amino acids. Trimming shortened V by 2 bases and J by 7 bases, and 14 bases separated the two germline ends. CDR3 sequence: CASSLRSGGGEKLFF. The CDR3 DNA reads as TGTGCCAGCAGCTTAAGATCGGGGGGGGGTGAAAAACTGTTTTTT.

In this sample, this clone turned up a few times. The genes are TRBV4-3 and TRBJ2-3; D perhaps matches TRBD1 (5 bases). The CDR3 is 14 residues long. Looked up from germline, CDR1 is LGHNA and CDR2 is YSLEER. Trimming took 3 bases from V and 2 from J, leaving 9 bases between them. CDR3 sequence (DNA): TGCGCCAGCAGCCAGGGCAGGGCCACAGATACGCAGTATTTT. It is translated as CASSQGRATDTQYF.

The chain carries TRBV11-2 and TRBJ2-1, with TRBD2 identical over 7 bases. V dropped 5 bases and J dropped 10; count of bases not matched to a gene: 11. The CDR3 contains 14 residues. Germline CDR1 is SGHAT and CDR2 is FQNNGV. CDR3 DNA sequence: TGTGCCAGCAGCCCCCGGGGAGGGGATGGGGAGCAGTTCTTC. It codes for CASSPRGGDGEQFF.

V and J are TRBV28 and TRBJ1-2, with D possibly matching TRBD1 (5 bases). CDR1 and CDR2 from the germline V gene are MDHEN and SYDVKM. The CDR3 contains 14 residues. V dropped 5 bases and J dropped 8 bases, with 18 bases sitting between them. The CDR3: CASSLQQGGEGYTF. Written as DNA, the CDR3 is TGTGCCAGCAGTCTCCAGCAGGGCGGAGAGGGCTACACCTTC.

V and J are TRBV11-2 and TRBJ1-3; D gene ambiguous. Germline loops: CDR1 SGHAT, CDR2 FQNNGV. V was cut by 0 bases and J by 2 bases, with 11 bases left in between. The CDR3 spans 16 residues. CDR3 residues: CASSLDVSIAGNTIYF. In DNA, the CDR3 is TGTGCCAGCAGCTTAGACGTCAGTATCGCTGGAAACACCATATATTTT.

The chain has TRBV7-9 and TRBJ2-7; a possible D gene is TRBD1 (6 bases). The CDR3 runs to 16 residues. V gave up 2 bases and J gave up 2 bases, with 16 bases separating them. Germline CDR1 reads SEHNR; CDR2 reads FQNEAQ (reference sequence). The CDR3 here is CASSLPSPGTPYEQYF. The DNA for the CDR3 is TGTGCCAGCAGCTTACCTTCTCCCGGGACACCCTACGAGCAGTACTTC.

The CDR3 spells CASSGTGGKGYTF. The CDR3 nucleotides read TGTGCCAGCAGTGGAACAGGGGGGAAAGGCTACACCTTC. The chain carries TRBV27 and TRBJ1-2, with 8 bases identical to TRBD1. CDR1 is MNHEY, CDR2 SMNVEV, per germline (reference sequence). The junction had 7 bases not matched to a gene; V was cut back by 5 bases and J by 8 bases. The CDR3 totals 13 residues.

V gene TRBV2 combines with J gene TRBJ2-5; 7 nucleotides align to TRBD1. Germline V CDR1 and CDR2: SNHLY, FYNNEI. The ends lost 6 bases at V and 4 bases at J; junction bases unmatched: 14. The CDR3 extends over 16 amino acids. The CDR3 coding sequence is TGTGCCAGCAGGGCAACGACAGGGAGTCGCGGAGAGACCCAGTACTTC. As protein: CASRATTGSRGETQYF.

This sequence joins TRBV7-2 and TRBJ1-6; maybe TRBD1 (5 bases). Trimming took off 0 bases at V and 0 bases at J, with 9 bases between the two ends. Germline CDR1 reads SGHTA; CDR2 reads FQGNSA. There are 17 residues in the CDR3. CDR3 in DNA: TGTGCCAGCAGCTTAGCGGGGCCTACCTCCTATAATTCACCCCTCCACTTT. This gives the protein CASSLAGPTSYNSPLHF.